The clone carrying this TCR beta chain came up a few times. This CDR3 comprises 13 residues. V was pared by 3 bases and J by 8 bases, with 10 bases between. The data were taken from a study of tumor and adjacent non-tumor tissue in lung cancer. TCRbeta libraries were built with three rounds of nested PCR, modified from ARM-PCR. From the multiplex PCR reads, TCRdb called clonotypes with MiXCR, one entry per CDR3 protein. The table shows roughly 200,000 distinct CDR3 sequences, with over 55% occurring only once. The template was RNA from unsorted bulk tissue. Donors were chemotherapy-naive, newly diagnosed lung cancer surgical patients in China, August–late 2014.

This receptor was identified in a man aged 55 to 70 with non-small cell lung cancer. This chain uses TRBV12-3 or TRBV12-4 with TRBJ1-4; D is perhaps TRBD1 (6 bases). Sample: lung tumor tissue. The DNA for the CDR3 is TGTGCCAGCAGTTTGGTTCAGGGGGAAAAACTGTTTTTT. It encodes CASSLVQGEKLFF.